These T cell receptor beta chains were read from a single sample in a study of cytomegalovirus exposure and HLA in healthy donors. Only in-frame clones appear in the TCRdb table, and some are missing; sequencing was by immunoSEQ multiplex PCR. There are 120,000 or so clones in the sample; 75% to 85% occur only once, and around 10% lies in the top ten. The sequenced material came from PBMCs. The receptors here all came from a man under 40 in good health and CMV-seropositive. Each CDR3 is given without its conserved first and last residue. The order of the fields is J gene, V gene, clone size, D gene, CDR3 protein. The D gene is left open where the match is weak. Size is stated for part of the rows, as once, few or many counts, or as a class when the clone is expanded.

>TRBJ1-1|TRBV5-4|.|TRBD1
ASSLGVDRGQNTEAF
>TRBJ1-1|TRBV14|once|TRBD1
ASSQAPNRGGPVEAF
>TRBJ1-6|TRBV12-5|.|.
ASGLRVSSYNSPLH
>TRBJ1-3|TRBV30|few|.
AWGRYSGNTIY
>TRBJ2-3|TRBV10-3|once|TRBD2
AITGGTSADTQY
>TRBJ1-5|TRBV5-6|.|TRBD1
ASSLGQGNPPGAQH
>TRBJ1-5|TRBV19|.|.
ASSPQGNQPQH
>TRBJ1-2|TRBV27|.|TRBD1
ASSYLGTVKRGYT
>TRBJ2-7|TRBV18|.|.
ASSLRANSYEQY
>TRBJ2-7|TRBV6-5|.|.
ASSYGPSEQY
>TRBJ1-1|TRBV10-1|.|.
ASSDTANTEAF
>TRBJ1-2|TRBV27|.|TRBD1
ASSFGQGGDYGYT
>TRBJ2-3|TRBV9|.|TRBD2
ASSGRAGASTDTQY
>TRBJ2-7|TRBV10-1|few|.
ASSEFRAYEQY
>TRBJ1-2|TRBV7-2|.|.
ASSLTSRGTLGNYGYT